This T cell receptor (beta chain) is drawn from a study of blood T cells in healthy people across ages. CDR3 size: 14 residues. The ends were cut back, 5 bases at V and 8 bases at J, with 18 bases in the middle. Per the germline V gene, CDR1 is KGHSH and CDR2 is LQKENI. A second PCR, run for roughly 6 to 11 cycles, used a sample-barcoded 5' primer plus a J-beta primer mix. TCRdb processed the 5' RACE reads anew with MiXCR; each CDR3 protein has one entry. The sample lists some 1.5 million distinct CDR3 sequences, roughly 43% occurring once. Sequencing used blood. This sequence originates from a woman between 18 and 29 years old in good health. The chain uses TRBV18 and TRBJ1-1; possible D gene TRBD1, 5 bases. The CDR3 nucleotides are TGTGCCAGCTCATCAATGGCTCAGGGCACCGAAGCTTTCTTT. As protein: CASSSMAQGTEAFF.